The sequence of this TCR beta chain was determined in a study of blood T cell repertoires in COVID-19. Study details: COVID-19 samples collected from the United States, Italy and Spain covered acute and convalescent phases.

The protocol was immunoSEQ multiplex PCR, while the TCRdb copy is restricted to in-frame clones and leaves out a portion. The sample includes about 480,000 clones, around 89% of them seen just once. This CDR3 comprises 15 residues. Trimming removed 0 bases at V and 4 bases at J, with 11 bases between. The V gene's germline CDR1 is SGHNT and CDR2 YYREEE (reference sequence). The V gene is TRBV5-4, the J gene TRBJ2-1; a weak D match, TRBD2 (5 bases). The sequenced sample consisted of PBMCs or T cells enriched from blood (not recorded which). The clonotype comes from a woman in her 40s who had recovered from COVID-19. CDR3 nucleotide sequence: TGTGCCAGCAGCTTGGAGGCGGGTAGGTACAATGAGCAGTTCTTC. It codes for CASSLEAGRYNEQFF. Complete variable domain (other parts from reference TRBV5-4 and TRBJ2-1): ETGVTQSPTHLIKTRGQQVTLRCSSQSGHNTVSWYQQALGQGPQFIFQYYREEENGRGNFPPRFSGLQFPNYSSELNVNALELDDSALYLCASSLEAGRYNEQFFGPGTRLTVL.